This TCR beta chain was captured in a study of identical twins. Trimming stripped 3 bases from V and 6 bases from J, with 16 bases between. The CDR3 consists of 15 residues. Germline loops: CDR1 MRHNA, CDR2 SNTAGT. In its sample, this clonotype was seen a few times. MiXCR was run by TCRdb on the 5' RACE reads, yielding one entry per CDR3 protein. The data show roughly 700,000 distinct CDR3 sequences, with 8.5% to 9% seen just once and approximately 0.89% held by the top ten. The same sample was also studied in work on yellow fever vaccine responses in identical twins.

The TCR sequence derives from a woman aged 18-30 years in good health. This chain joins TRBV6-4 and TRBJ2-3; TRBD2 is a possible D gene (6 bases). Material for sequencing was PBMCs. The CDR3 spells CASSEAGSLSDTQYF. CDR3 DNA sequence: TGTGCCAGCAGTGAAGCGGGTTCCCTTTCGGATACGCAGTATTTT.